Listed below are T cell receptor beta chains from one sample, sequenced in a study of CD8 T cells in Susac syndrome. TCRdb re-called the immunoSEQ multiplex PCR reads with MiXCR, one entry per CDR3 protein. The sample contains about 130,000 distinct CDR3 sequences, around 90% of which appear only once. Material for sequencing was CD8+ T cells from PBMCs. These receptors originate from a human donor with multiple sclerosis. The CDR3 runs from the conserved cysteine through the conserved F or W. Fields, in order: V gene, clone size, J gene, D gene, CDR3 protein, CDR3 DNA. The D gene is left open where the match is weak. Clone size is shown for a subset of rows, as once, few, many or a class of expanded clone.

V: TRBV2; size: NA; J: TRBJ1-1; D: NA; CDR3: CASSDTSYTEAFF; DNA: TGTGCCAGTTCGGACACGTCATACACTGAAGCTTTCTTT
V: TRBV10-3; size: NA; J: TRBJ2-2; D: NA; CDR3: CATLTTNTGELFF; DNA: TGTGCCACTCTGACCACGAACACCGGGGAGCTGTTTTTT
V: TRBV6-2/TRBV6-3; size: NA; J: TRBJ2-1; D: NA; CDR3: CASSHLNEQFF; DNA: TGTGCCAGCAGTCACCTGAATGAGCAGTTCTTC
V: TRBV7-2; size: once; J: TRBJ2-7; D: NA; CDR3: CASSQGVRTGQYF; DNA: TGTGCCAGCAGCCAGGGCGTTCGAACTGGGCAGTACTTC
V: TRBV11-2; size: NA; J: TRBJ1-1; D: NA; CDR3: CASSLEVGGSLNTEAFF; DNA: TGTGCCAGCAGCTTAGAAGTTGGGGGGAGTTTGAACACTGAAGCTTTCTTT
V: TRBV7-2; size: NA; J: TRBJ2-1; D: NA; CDR3: CASSLELSNEQFF; DNA: TGTGCCAGCAGCTTAGAACTTTCCAATGAGCAGTTCTTC
V: TRBV10-2; size: NA; J: TRBJ1-5; D: NA; CDR3: CASSVGSASNQPQHF; DNA: TGCGCCAGCAGTGTAGGCAGCGCCAGCAATCAGCCCCAGCATTTT
V: TRBV6-5; size: few; J: TRBJ1-1; D: NA; CDR3: CASSHRTEAFF; DNA: TGTGCCAGCAGCCACAGAACTGAAGCTTTCTTT
V: TRBV19; size: once; J: TRBJ2-7; D: TRBD2; CDR3: CASSPSGRSYEQYF; DNA: TGTGCCAGTAGTCCTAGCGGGAGGTCCTACGAGCAGTACTTC
V: TRBV28; size: once; J: TRBJ2-5; D: NA; CDR3: CASSLRPQRAEEETQYF; DNA: TGTGCCAGCAGTTTAAGGCCCCAGAGGGCCGAGGAAGAGACCCAGTACTTC
V: TRBV3-1; size: NA; J: TRBJ2-7; D: NA; CDR3: CASSQGMSYEQYF; DNA: TGTGCCAGCAGCCAGGGAATGTCCTACGAGCAGTACTTC
V: TRBV5-4; size: NA; J: TRBJ2-1; D: NA; CDR3: CASISPGLNEQFF; DNA: TGTGCCAGCATTTCACCGGGCCTCAATGAGCAGTTCTTC
V: TRBV30; size: once; J: TRBJ1-2; D: NA; CDR3: CAWSVWDIGYTF; DNA: TGTGCCTGGAGTGTGTGGGACATTGGCTACACCTTC
V: TRBV28; size: once; J: TRBJ2-1; D: TRBD2; CDR3: CASSLWSSGRDYNEQFF; DNA: TGTGCCAGCAGTTTATGGTCTAGCGGGAGAGATTACAATGAGCAGTTCTTC
V: TRBV3-1; size: NA; J: TRBJ2-5; D: TRBD2; CDR3: CASSQELAEETQYF; DNA: TGTGCCAGCAGCCAAGAACTAGCGGAAGAGACCCAGTACTTC
V: TRBV5-1; size: NA; J: TRBJ2-5; D: NA; CDR3: CASSWKGGQETQYF; DNA: TGCGCCAGCAGCTGGAAAGGCGGCCAAGAGACCCAGTACTTC
V: TRBV20-1; size: once; J: TRBJ2-1; D: TRBD2; CDR3: CSAPGLAGANEQFF; DNA: TGCAGTGCTCCGGGACTAGCGGGAGCCAATGAGCAGTTCTTC
V: TRBV29-1; size: NA; J: TRBJ2-7; D: TRBD2; CDR3: CSVLGLAGDEQYF; DNA: TGCAGCGTTCTAGGACTAGCGGGAGACGAGCAGTACTTC
V: TRBV4-3; size: NA; J: TRBJ2-5; D: NA; CDR3: CASSLDREGTQETQYF; DNA: TGCGCCAGCAGCCTTGATCGTGAGGGAACCCAAGAGACCCAGTACTTC
V: TRBV18; size: NA; J: TRBJ2-7; D: NA; CDR3: CASSPVRFSYEQYF; DNA: TGTGCCAGCTCACCAGTTAGATTTTCCTACGAGCAGTACTTC
V: TRBV6-5; size: few; J: TRBJ2-7; D: TRBD1; CDR3: CASRPGTGIDEQYF; DNA: TGTGCCAGCAGGCCAGGGACAGGGATCGACGAGCAGTACTTC
V: TRBV5-1; size: NA; J: TRBJ1-1; D: NA; CDR3: CASSLTALMNTEAFF; DNA: TGCGCCAGCAGCTTAACAGCTTTAATGAACACTGAAGCTTTCTTT
V: TRBV13; size: NA; J: TRBJ2-2; D: TRBD2; CDR3: CASSLGGGRGEEDGELFF; DNA: TGTGCCAGCAGCTTAGGTGGCGGGAGAGGCGAAGAGGACGGGGAGCTGTTTTTT
V: TRBV28; size: NA; J: TRBJ2-1; D: NA; CDR3: CASSPPGASAQFF; DNA: TGTGCCAGCAGTCCCCCAGGGGCTTCTGCGCAGTTCTTC
V: TRBV14; size: NA; J: TRBJ2-1; D: NA; CDR3: CASSQVGGRTRPSSYNEQFF; DNA: TGTGCCAGCAGCCAAGTTGGGGGGAGGACTCGACCGAGCTCCTACAATGAGCAGTTCTTC
V: TRBV5-4; size: many; J: TRBJ2-3; D: NA; CDR3: CASSPVETFTDTQYF; DNA: TGTGCCAGCAGCCCGGTGGAGACCTTCACAGATACGCAGTATTTT
V: TRBV29-1; size: NA; J: TRBJ2-1; D: TRBD2; CDR3: CSVEAGGPSEQFF; DNA: TGCAGCGTTGAAGCGGGAGGGCCTAGTGAGCAGTTCTTC
V: TRBV7-2; size: few; J: TRBJ2-6; D: NA; CDR3: CASSSQESGANVLTF; DNA: TGTGCCAGCAGCTCACAGGAATCTGGGGCCAACGTCCTGACTTTC
V: TRBV13; size: once; J: TRBJ2-1; D: NA; CDR3: CASSWTSGKQFF; DNA: TGTGCCAGCAGCTGGACAAGCGGCAAGCAGTTCTTC
V: TRBV30; size: NA; J: TRBJ1-4; D: NA; CDR3: CAWTAGGADEKLFF; DNA: TGTGCCTGGACCGCTGGGGGGGCTGATGAAAAACTGTTTTTT
V: TRBV25-1; size: NA; J: TRBJ2-4; D: NA; CDR3: CASSEYPLGQGIQYF; DNA: TGTGCCAGCAGTGAATACCCGCTAGGTCAAGGAATTCAGTACTTC
V: TRBV19; size: NA; J: TRBJ1-2; D: NA; CDR3: CASSPAGGFYGYTF; DNA: TGTGCCAGTAGCCCCGCGGGCGGATTCTATGGCTACACCTTC
V: TRBV6-5; size: NA; J: TRBJ2-7; D: NA; CDR3: CAIEGYEQYF; DNA: TGTGCCATCGAGGGCTACGAGCAGTACTTC
V: TRBV30; size: NA; J: TRBJ1-1; D: NA; CDR3: CAWSSEVSSNPLNTEAFF; DNA: TGTGCCTGGAGTTCAGAGGTCTCGTCAAACCCCCTGAACACTGAAGCTTTCTTT
V: TRBV13; size: NA; J: TRBJ2-7; D: NA; CDR3: CASSSFGGRRVEQYF; DNA: TGTGCCAGCAGCTCCTTTGGTGGGAGACGGGTCGAGCAGTACTTC
V: TRBV7-3; size: once; J: TRBJ2-1; D: NA; CDR3: CASSLTLRNEQFF; DNA: TGTGCCAGCAGCTTAACGTTACGGAATGAGCAGTTCTTC